Following are 7 T cell receptor beta chains from one sample sequenced in a study of blood T cell repertoires in COVID-19. The data were produced by immunoSEQ multiplex PCR, yet TCRdb's version contains in-frame clones alone and is incomplete. The sample contains 240,000 or so clones, about 82% of which appear only once. Sequenced: PBMCs or T cells enriched from blood (not recorded which). The receptor set was obtained from a woman between 45 and 60 years old who had recovered from COVID-19.

V gene TRBV7-6 combines with J gene TRBJ2-7; D is perhaps TRBD2 (7 bases). Germline CDR1 reads SGHVS; CDR2 reads FNYEAQ. This CDR3 is built from 15 residues. Trimming cost V 3 bases and J 6 bases, with 18 bases left between them. The CDR3 bases are TGTGCCAGCAGCTTCAGGGGAGGGTTCTCAGGCGAGCAGTACTTC. Amino acids: CASSFRGGFSGEQYF.

The chain links TRBV7-2 to TRBJ2-2; D is unclear. Germline loops: CDR1 SGHTA, CDR2 FQGNSA. The ends were cut back, 6 bases at V and 9 bases at J, with 8 bases in the middle. This CDR3 is 11 amino acids long. Here the CDR3 DNA reads TGTGCCAGCAGTCCGAGCTGGGAGCTGTTTTTT. Amino acid sequence: CASSPSWELFF.

The chain carries TRBV14 and TRBJ1-1; D perhaps matches TRBD1 (5 bases). The ends were cut back, 0 bases at V and 4 bases at J, with 12 bases in the middle. Germline loops: CDR1 SGHDN, CDR2 FVKESK. The CDR3 length is 15 residues. The CDR3 DNA is TGTGCCAGCAGCCAAGATTGGAGGGGTCGCACTGAAGCTTTCTTT. This codes for CASSQDWRGRTEAFF.

The chain recombines TRBV10-3 with TRBJ2-4; 9 bases align to TRBD2. CDR3 length: 17 residues. Trimming cost V 3 bases and J 0 bases; bases outside gene matches: 6. CDR1 is ENHRY, CDR2 SYGVKD, per germline. CDR3 sequence reads: CAISESTSGLAKNIQYF. For the CDR3, the DNA is TGTGCCATCAGTGAATCTACTAGCGGGCTAGCCAAAAACATTCAGTACTTC.

The chain joins TRBV27 to TRBJ2-7; 11 bases align to TRBD2. J lost 0 bases, V lost 6 bases, and 4 bases had no gene match. This CDR3 region has 15 residues. The germline CDR1 and CDR2 sequences are MNHEY and SMNVEV (reference sequence). The CDR3: CASSFTSGGSYEQYF. For the CDR3, the DNA is TGTGCCAGCAGCTTTACTAGCGGGGGCTCCTACGAGCAGTACTTC.

The rearrangement uses TRBV27 and TRBJ1-1; TRBD1 is a possible D gene (5 bases). CDR1 and CDR2 (germline): MNHEY, SMNVEV (reference sequence). Trimming took off 5 bases at V and 4 bases at J, with 20 bases between the two ends. The CDR3 totals 16 residues. CDR3: CASSTHQRGYSTEAFF. CDR3 nucleotides: TGTGCCAGCAGTACCCACCAACGGGGGTATAGCACTGAAGCTTTCTTT.

This clone was counted a single time. J is TRBJ1-2 and V is TRBV28; 9 bases map to TRBD1. V was clipped by 2 bases and J by 4 bases; unmatched bases: 5. The germline CDR1 and CDR2 sequences are MDHEN and SYDVKM. The length of the CDR3 is 15 residues. CDR3 nucleotide sequence: TGTGCCAGCAGTTTAATACAGGGGGCTCTCTATGGCTACACCTTC. This sequence encodes CASSLIQGALYGYTF.